Presented here are 27 T cell receptor beta chains from one specimen sequenced in a study of PD-L1 blockade in urothelial cancer. The time point denotes: pretreatment peripheral blood. TCRdb keeps only in-frame clones here, not all; method: immunoSEQ multiplex PCR. Among more than 75,000 clones listed, roughly 84% were seen once. The starting material was PBMCs, obtained around atezolizumab (anti-PD-L1) treatment. Receptor source: a man in his 60s with urothelial cancer.

As for this clone: No conserved phenylalanine or tryptophan is present at the end of the CDR3, so a read error is the likely explanation. The limits of the CDR3 on the DNA are not certain, so only TCRdb's listed CDR3 is given. This sequence joins TRBV28 and TRBJ1-3; TRBD1, as called in the table, went unchecked against the DNA. Inclusive of both ends, the CDR3 amounts to 11 amino acids. The V gene's germline CDR1 is MDHEN and CDR2 SYDVKM. The CDR3: CASSSQGSHII.

The V call is TRBV18, the J call TRBJ2-1; 10 bases agree with TRBD1. The CDR3 has 17 amino acids. Trimming took 2 bases from V and 3 from J; bases not matched to a gene: 7. CDR1 KGHSH and CDR2 LQKENI come from the germline V gene. This CDR3 reads CASSPSGTGVGYNEQFF. In nucleotides, the CDR3 is TGTGCCAGCTCACCAAGCGGGACAGGGGTAGGCTACAATGAGCAGTTCTTC.

V usage is TRBV18 and J usage is TRBJ2-1, with D hard to call. The CDR3 contains 14 residues. Germline CDR1 is KGHSH and CDR2 is LQKENI. V was clipped by 2 bases and J by 7 bases, with 12 bases between them. The CDR3 region is CASSPGPLENEQFF. CDR3 sequence (DNA): TGTGCCAGCTCACCAGGGCCCCTGGAAAATGAGCAGTTCTTC.

The chain couples TRBV4-1 to TRBJ2-2; maybe TRBD2 (5 bases). V lost 0 bases to trimming and J lost 6 bases, with 11 bases between them. Germline-derived CDR1 and CDR2 are MGHRA and YSYEKL. The length of the CDR3 is 15 residues. Here the CDR3 reads CASSQDRAGAGELFF. As DNA, the CDR3 is TGCGCCAGCAGCCAAGATCGGGCCGGGGCCGGGGAGCTGTTTTTT.

This sequence joins TRBV28 and TRBJ2-3; D remains unclear. Germline lookup yields CDR1 MDHEN and CDR2 SYDVKM. CDR3 length: 12 residues. The V and J ends lost 10 bases and 0 bases respectively, with 8 bases between them. The CDR3 DNA reads TGTGCCACCCAGGATAGCACAGATACGCAGTATTTT. Its translation: CATQDSTDTQYF.

The chain is built from TRBV28 and TRBJ2-1; D uncertain. The CDR3 loop spans 15 amino acids. Per germline, CDR1 MDHEN and CDR2 SYDVKM. With 2 bases removed from V and 0 bases from J, the gap between germline ends came to 8 bases. The CDR3 sequence is CASSLAWSSYNEQFF. DNA for the CDR3: TGTGCCAGCAGTTTAGCGTGGAGCTCCTACAATGAGCAGTTCTTC.

J is TRBJ2-1 and V is TRBV7-2; 14 nucleotides align to TRBD2. V shed 5 bases and J 8 bases; nucleotides not matched to a gene: 5. The CDR3 spans 15 residues. Per the germline V gene, CDR1 is SGHTA and CDR2 is FQGNSA. Here the CDR3 reads CASSLGTSGSDEQFF. The CDR3 DNA reads TGTGCCAGCAGCCTCGGGACTAGCGGGAGCGATGAGCAGTTCTTC.

The J gene is TRBJ1-3, the V gene TRBV19; D ambiguous. The CDR3 consists of 15 residues. The V gene's germline CDR1 is LNHDA and CDR2 SQIVND (reference sequence). Trimming shortened V by 5 bases and J by 0 bases, and 11 bases separated the two germline ends. CDR3 amino acids: CASSFYSISGNTIYF. The CDR3 region has the DNA TGTGCCAGTAGTTTCTACAGTATCTCTGGAAACACCATATATTTT.

J is TRBJ2-5 and V is TRBV19; 7 nucleotides agree with TRBD1. In germline, CDR1 is LNHDA, CDR2 SQIVND (reference sequence). V shed 5 bases and J 7 bases; nucleotides not matched to a gene: 7. The length of the CDR3 is 13 residues. CDR3 in DNA: TGTGCCAGTAGTCCTAGAACAGGGGTGACCCAGTACTTC. This codes for CASSPRTGVTQYF.

CDR3 DNA sequence: TGTGCCAGCAGCTTCGACAGCTCCTATAATTCACCCCTCCACTTT. Translating gives CASSFDSSYNSPLHF. The chain combines TRBV5-4 with TRBJ1-6; a weak D match, TRBD1 (5 bases). V was cut by 2 bases and J by 0 bases, with 6 bases left in between. CDR3 length equals 15 residues. Germline assignment: CDR1 SGHNT and CDR2 YYREEE (reference sequence).

This sequence joins TRBV6-1 and TRBJ2-2; TRBD1 agrees at 8 bases. Germline V lookup: CDR1 MNHNS, CDR2 SASEGT. CDR3 size: 15 residues. The trim removed 7 bases at V and 4 bases at J, leaving 8 bases unmatched. The CDR3 nucleotides read TGTGCCAGCACCTGGATGGACAGGGCCACCGGGGAGCTGTTTTTT. Translated, it gives CASTWMDRATGELFF.

V usage is TRBV7-2 and J usage is TRBJ1-2, with a weak D call TRBD1 (6 bases). V lost 2 bases to trimming and J lost 4 bases, with 8 bases between them. This CDR3 is built from 13 residues. Looked up from germline, CDR1 is SGHTA and CDR2 is FQGNSA. DNA of the CDR3: TGTGCCAGCAGCTTACAGGGGCCCTATGGCTACACCTTC. Its protein is CASSLQGPYGYTF.

This clone has only a few counts. V and J are TRBV4-3 and TRBJ1-1; weak D call: TRBD1 (6 bases). CDR3 length: 13 amino acids. CDR1 is LGHNA, CDR2 YSLEER, per germline. V lost 3 bases to trimming and J lost 1 base, with 6 bases between them. CDR3 residues: CASSQDRNTEAFF. CDR3 DNA sequence: TGCGCCAGCAGCCAGGACAGGAACACTGAAGCTTTCTTT.

The rearrangement links TRBV7-9 to TRBJ1-2; no clear D gene. This CDR3 comprises 16 residues. Looked up from germline, CDR1 is SEHNR and CDR2 is FQNEAQ (reference sequence). V lost 2 bases and J lost 6, with 19 bases in between. The CDR3 DNA follows: TGTGCCAGCAGCTTACGGGCGGCCCCTGGCGGGAATGGCTACACCTTC. Translation: CASSLRAAPGGNGYTF. Variable domain in full (rest from reference TRBV7-9 and TRBJ1-2): DTGVSQNPRHKITKRGQNVTFRCDPISEHNRLYWYRQTLGQGPEFLTYFQNEAQLEKSRLLSDRFSAERPKGSFSTLEIQRTEQGDSAMYLCASSLRAAPGGNGYTFGSGTRLTVV.

J is TRBJ2-3 and V is TRBV10-1; D may be TRBD2 (6 bases). V dropped 3 bases and J dropped 6 bases, with 16 bases sitting between them. Germline CDR1 is WNHNN and CDR2 is SYGVQD (reference sequence). This CDR3 comprises 15 residues. The CDR3 bases are TGCGCCAGCAGTGAAGGGACTTCTCCGAGGGATACGCAGTATTTT. Translated, it gives CASSEGTSPRDTQYF.

This chain joins TRBV6-1 and TRBJ1-1, with 7 bases that match TRBD1. V lost 5 bases and J lost 3; bases outside the gene matches: 9. Germline CDR1 reads MNHNS; CDR2 reads SASEGT. CDR3 length: 15 residues. The CDR3 nucleotides are TGTGCCAGCAGTCCCCAGGGACAGCAGGACACTGAAGCTTTCTTT. Its translation is CASSPQGQQDTEAFF.

The CDR3, as DNA: TGCGCCAGCAGCCCCACGAACACCGGGGAGCTGTTTTTT. Translated, it gives CASSPTNTGELFF. V and J are TRBV4-1 and TRBJ2-2, with D unclear. The CDR3 extends over 13 amino acids. Trimming cost V 4 bases and J 0 bases, with 3 bases left between them. Germline loops: CDR1 MGHRA, CDR2 YSYEKL.

This clone rates as medium-sized. V is TRBV7-2 and J is TRBJ1-6, with D perhaps TRBD1 (5 bases). This CDR3 contains 15 residues. The V end was cut by 2 bases, the J end by 7 bases, with 12 bases between. CDR1 and CDR2 from the germline V gene are SGHTA and FQGNSA. CDR3 nucleotides: TGTGCCAGCAGCTTATTGGGGGGAGGGAATTCACCCCTCCACTTT. It translates to CASSLLGGGNSPLHF.

The chain combines TRBV30 with TRBJ2-6, with D maybe TRBD1 (6 bases). There are 17 residues in the CDR3. In germline, CDR1 is GTSNPN, CDR2 SVGIG (reference sequence). Trimming cost V 3 bases and J 0 bases, with 15 bases left between them. The CDR3 DNA is TGTGCCTGGAGACTACAGGGAACACCCTCTGGGGCCAACGTCCTGACTTTC. It specifies CAWRLQGTPSGANVLTF.

The chain combines TRBV7-2 with TRBJ2-1, with 9 bases that match TRBD2. The CDR3 has 16 amino acids. Germline lookup yields CDR1 SGHTA and CDR2 FQGNSA. With V trimmed by 5 bases and J by 7 bases, 12 bases remained unmatched. CDR3 region: CASSRGPAGGLNEQFF. CDR3 bases: TGTGCCAGCAGCCGGGGGCCTGCGGGAGGGTTGAATGAGCAGTTCTTC.

The chain links TRBV25-1 to TRBJ2-7; 14 nucleotides line up with TRBD2. The V segment lost 3 bases and the J segment 7 bases; nucleotides outside the gene matches: 11. CDR1 is MGHDK and CDR2 is SYGVNS in the germline V gene. The CDR3 extends over 17 amino acids. The CDR3 DNA follows: TGTGCCAGCAGTGAGTCCCCCGGGACTAGCGGGAGTAGTGAGCAGTACTTC. It codes for CASSESPGTSGSSEQYF.

This clone was observed once. DNA for the CDR3: TGTGCCAGCTCACCCACCGGGGGGCAAAGCTCTGGAAACACCATATATTTT. This codes for CASSPTGGQSSGNTIYF. The chain recombines TRBV18 with TRBJ1-3, with a weak D call TRBD1 (6 bases). CDR1 is KGHSH, CDR2 LQKENI, per germline. This CDR3 comprises 17 residues. V was cut by 3 bases and J by 0 bases, with 15 bases left in between.

In regard to this clone: A read error may produce the germline difference seen at one junction end. This sequence joins TRBV5-4 and TRBJ1-1; D is unclear. Germline CDR1 and CDR2: SGHNT and YYREEE (reference sequence). The length of the CDR3 is 13 residues. CDR3 bases: TGCGCCAGCAGCCAAGATACGGCAGGAGAAGCTTTCTTT. Amino acid sequence: CASSQDTAGEAFF.

The chain has TRBV11-3 and TRBJ2-5, with D maybe TRBD2 (5 bases). The CDR3 length is 15 residues. Germline CDR1 and CDR2: SGHNT and YENEEA. Trimming stripped 2 bases from V and 3 bases from J, with 13 bases between. CDR3 bases: TGTGCCAGCAGCTTATTCGGCGGGTCGGAAGAGACCCAGTACTTC. Amino acids: CASSLFGGSEETQYF.

This chain joins TRBV27 and TRBJ1-3, with D maybe TRBD1 (5 bases). The germline V gene encodes CDR1 MNHEY and CDR2 SMNVEV (reference sequence). The CDR3 runs 16 residues. V lost 3 bases and J lost 1, with 13 bases in between. CDR3 region: CASSFVPGPSGNTIYF. The CDR3 DNA follows: TGTGCCAGCAGTTTTGTCCCAGGGCCGTCTGGAAACACCATATATTTT.

The chain is built from TRBV5-6 and TRBJ2-6; D unclear. Germline CDR1 reads SGHDT; CDR2 reads YYEEEE. The length of the CDR3 is 14 residues. Deletions cut 6 bases from V and 4 bases from J, with 11 bases between. The CDR3 protein is CASTRRSGANVLTF. For the CDR3, the DNA is TGTGCCAGCACCCGACGGAGCGGGGCCAACGTCCTGACTTTC.

This rearrangement joins TRBV11-2 to TRBJ1-2; 7 nucleotides line up with TRBD1. V shed 5 bases, J shed 5 bases, and the junction held 5 bases outside the gene matches. The length of the CDR3 is 13 residues. CDR1 is SGHAT, CDR2 FQNNGV, per germline. CDR3 nucleotide sequence: TGTGCCAGCAGCCCCGGGACAGTTTATGGCTACACCTTC. Protein sequence: CASSPGTVYGYTF.